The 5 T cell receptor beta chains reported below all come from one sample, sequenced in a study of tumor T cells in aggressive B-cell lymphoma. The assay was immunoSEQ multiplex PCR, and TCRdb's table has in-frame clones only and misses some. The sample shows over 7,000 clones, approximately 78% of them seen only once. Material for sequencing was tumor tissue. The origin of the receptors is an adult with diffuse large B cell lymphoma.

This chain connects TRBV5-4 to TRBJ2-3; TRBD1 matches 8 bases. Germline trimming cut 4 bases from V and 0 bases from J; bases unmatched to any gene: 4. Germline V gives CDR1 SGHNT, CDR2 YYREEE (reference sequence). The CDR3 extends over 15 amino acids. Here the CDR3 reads CASSPRQGSTDTQYF. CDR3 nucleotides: TGTGCCAGCAGCCCACGACAGGGGAGCACAGATACGCAGTATTTT.

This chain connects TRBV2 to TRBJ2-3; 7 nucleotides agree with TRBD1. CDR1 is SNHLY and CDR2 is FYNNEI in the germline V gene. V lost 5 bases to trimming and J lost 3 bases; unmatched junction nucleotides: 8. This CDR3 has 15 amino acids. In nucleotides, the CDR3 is TGTGCCAGCAGTCCGACAGGGAGTGGGACAGATACGCAGTATTTT. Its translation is CASSPTGSGTDTQYF.

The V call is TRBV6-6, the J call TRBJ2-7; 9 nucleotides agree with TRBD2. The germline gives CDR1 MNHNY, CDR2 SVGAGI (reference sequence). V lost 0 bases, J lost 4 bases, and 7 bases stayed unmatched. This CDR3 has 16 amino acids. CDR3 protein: CASSYSIVAGEYEQYF. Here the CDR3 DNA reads TGTGCCAGCAGTTACTCGATAGTAGCGGGAGAATACGAGCAGTACTTC.

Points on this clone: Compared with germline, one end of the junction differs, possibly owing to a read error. CDR3 nucleotides: TGTGCCAGCAGCCCCGTAAGGGCCGGGGAGCTGTTTTTC. Protein product: CASSPVRAGELFF. The chain couples TRBV28 to TRBJ2-2, with a possible D match to TRBD2 (5 bases). This CDR3 contains 13 residues. Germline lookup yields CDR1 MDHEN and CDR2 SYDVKM.

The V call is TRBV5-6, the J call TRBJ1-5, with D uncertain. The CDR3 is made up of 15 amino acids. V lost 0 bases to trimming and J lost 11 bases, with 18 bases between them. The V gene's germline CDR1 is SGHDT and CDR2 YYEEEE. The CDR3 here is CASSLGRTPGMAQHF. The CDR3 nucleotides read TGTGCCAGCAGCTTGGGACGCACCCCAGGAATGGCCCAGCATTTT.